This is a list of T cell receptor beta chains from one sample in a study of cytomegalovirus exposure and HLA in healthy donors. The protocol was immunoSEQ multiplex PCR, while the TCRdb copy is restricted to in-frame clones and leaves out a portion. The top ten clones hold 1.2% to 1.5% of a sample with approximately 150,000 clones, around 80% of them seen once. Sample: PBMCs. All receptors derive from a woman in her 30s in good health and CMV-seropositive. CDR3s include the opening cysteine and the closing phenylalanine or tryptophan. A D gene is named only where the DNA matches it firmly. The size of a clone is reported for some rows only, either as once, few or many, or as a class for expanded clones.

CDR3 length	D gene	V gene	J gene	clone size	CDR3 protein	CDR3 DNA
16	.	TRBV2	TRBJ1-5	.	CASSEGVQGSNQPQHF	TGTGCCAGCAGTGAAGGGGTGCAGGGCAGCAATCAGCCCCAGCATTTT
13	TRBD1	TRBV6-5	TRBJ2-6	.	CASSRGQTNVLTF	TGTGCCAGCAGCAGGGGACAGACCAACGTCCTGACTTTC
13	.	TRBV5-6	TRBJ2-1	few	CASSFQGPNEQFF	TGTGCCAGCAGCTTTCAGGGTCCCAATGAGCAGTTCTTC
16	TRBD2	TRBV6-6	TRBJ2-7	.	CASSSPREGRTYEQYF	TGTGCCAGCAGCTCCCCCCGGGAGGGCCGTACCTACGAGCAGTACTTC
15	TRBD1	TRBV28	TRBJ2-1	.	CASSRTGGGLGEQFF	TGTGCCAGCTCCCGGACAGGGGGTGGGTTGGGTGAGCAGTTCTTC
11	TRBD1	TRBV6-6	TRBJ1-1	.	CASGPGQGAFF	TGTGCCAGCGGCCCGGGACAGGGGGCTTTCTTT
15	TRBD2	TRBV5-1	TRBJ2-7	.	CASSLGGIKAYEQYF	TGCGCCAGCAGCCTCGGGGGGATAAAGGCCTACGAGCAGTACTTC
14	TRBD2	TRBV27	TRBJ2-1	once	CASGFSGSQDEQFF	TGTGCCAGCGGATTTAGCGGGAGTCAGGATGAGCAGTTCTTC
14	.	TRBV11-3	TRBJ2-7	.	CASSGRLGPGEQYF	TGTGCCAGCAGCGGACGACTAGGCCCGGGGGAGCAGTACTTC
14	TRBD1	TRBV6-1	TRBJ2-1	.	CASSAGQGYNEQFF	TGTGCCAGCAGTGCAGGACAGGGCTACAATGAGCAGTTCTTC
13	.	TRBV5-1	TRBJ2-5	.	CASSWDIQETQYF	TGCGCCAGCAGCTGGGACATCCAAGAGACCCAGTACTTC
15	.	TRBV19	TRBJ2-4	.	CASSTLETAKNIQYF	TGTGCCAGTAGTACTTTAGAAACGGCCAAAAACATTCAGTACTTC
12	.	TRBV19	TRBJ2-7	.	CASSRLQGGQYF	TGTGCCAGTAGTAGATTACAGGGCGGCCAGTACTTC
16	TRBD1	TRBV7-2	TRBJ1-5	.	CASSLFGTGGNQPQHF	TGTGCCAGCAGCCTCTTTGGGACAGGAGGGAATCAGCCCCAGCATTTT
16	.	TRBV15	TRBJ2-7	.	CATSRDVDTISYEQYF	TGTGCCACCAGCAGAGATGTCGACACCATCTCCTACGAGCAGTACTTC
16	TRBD2	TRBV27	TRBJ2-3	.	CASSFGLAGGTDTQYF	TGTGCCAGCAGTTTCGGACTAGCGGGAGGAACAGATACGCAGTATTTT
15	.	TRBV4-3	TRBJ1-1	once	CASSYAMGGDTEAFF	TGCGCCAGCAGCTATGCTATGGGGGGGGACACTGAAGCTTTCTTT
14	.	TRBV15	TRBJ2-1	.	CATSRDLGPSGQFF	TGTGCCACCAGCAGAGATCTCGGCCCCTCGGGGCAGTTCTTC
17	TRBD2	TRBV11-2	TRBJ2-2	.	CASSLRAGAGNTGELFF	TGTGCCAGCAGCTTAAGGGCGGGAGCAGGGAACACCGGGGAGCTGTTTTTT
15	.	TRBV14	TRBJ2-1	.	CASSHRRSGYTEQFF	TGTGCCAGCAGCCATAGGCGGTCCGGCTACACTGAGCAGTTCTTC
14	.	TRBV7-8	TRBJ2-7	few	CASSLASDTYEQYF	TGTGCCAGCAGCTTAGCCTCAGATACCTACGAGCAGTACTTC
11	.	TRBV2	TRBJ2-7	.	CASSFQGEQYF	TGTGCCAGCAGTTTCCAGGGAGAGCAGTACTTC
14	TRBD2	TRBV6-5	TRBJ2-5	.	CAEALAGTPETQYF	TGTGCCGAGGCGTTAGCGGGAACACCCGAGACCCAGTACTTC
15	TRBD2	TRBV11-3	TRBJ2-1	.	CASSSGLAAYNEQFF	TGTGCCAGCAGCTCGGGACTAGCGGCCTACAATGAGCAGTTCTTC
11	.	TRBV5-8	TRBJ2-1	once	CASSPVNEQFF	TGTGCCAGCAGCCCTGTAAATGAGCAGTTCTTC
18	TRBD2	TRBV7-2	TRBJ2-1	.	CASSLVLSGMGLYNEQFF	TGTGCCAGCAGCTTAGTTCTTAGCGGGATGGGGCTCTACAATGAGCAGTTCTTC
20	.	TRBV4-3	TRBJ1-4	few	CASSQVGGPYGPLTNEKLFF	TGCGCCAGCAGCCAAGTTGGAGGACCCTACGGACCCCTAACTAATGAAAAACTGTTTTTT
15	TRBD1	TRBV6-5	TRBJ2-2	.	CASSLQGVGGGELFF	TGTGCCAGCAGTTTACAGGGGGTTGGTGGCGGGGAGCTGTTTTTT
17	TRBD2	TRBV6-1	TRBJ2-1	.	CASSDPGLAVLYNEQFF	TGTGCCAGCAGTGACCCGGGACTAGCGGTCCTCTACAATGAGCAGTTCTTC
13	.	TRBV28	TRBJ1-4	few	CASGGQPDEKLFF	TGTGCCAGCGGTGGGCAGCCGGATGAAAAACTGTTTTTT
14	.	TRBV6-5	TRBJ1-2	.	CASSYLGDSYGYTF	TGTGCCAGCAGTTACTTGGGGGACTCCTATGGCTACACCTTC
10	TRBD1	TRBV2	TRBJ1-1	.	CAIDRAEAFF	TGTGCCATTGACAGGGCTGAAGCTTTCTTT
15	TRBD1	TRBV11-1	TRBJ2-1	.	CASTDGTGVYNEQFF	TGTGCCAGCACCGACGGGACAGGGGTCTACAATGAGCAGTTCTTC
15	.	TRBV5-1	TRBJ1-4	once	CASSLVWQGGEKLFF	TGCGCCAGCAGCTTGGTTTGGCAGGGCGGAGAAAAACTGTTTTTT
14	TRBD1	TRBV6-6	TRBJ2-3	.	CATRAGQGTDTQYF	TGTGCCACCAGAGCCGGACAGGGCACAGATACGCAGTATTTT
15	.	TRBV7-6	TRBJ1-5	.	CASSLEPRSNQPQHF	TGTGCCAGCAGCTTAGAGCCCCGGAGCAATCAGCCCCAGCATTTT
14	.	TRBV28	TRBJ2-7	.	CASSLSGLPYEQYF	TGTGCCAGCAGTTTATCAGGGTTACCCTACGAGCAGTACTTC
13	TRBD2	TRBV14	TRBJ2-7	.	CASSIAGGYEQYF	TGTGCCAGCAGCATAGCGGGTGGGTACGAGCAGTACTTC
14	TRBD1	TRBV7-8	TRBJ1-1	few	CASSSGQGRTEAFF	TGTGCCAGCAGCTCCGGACAGGGGCGCACTGAAGCTTTCTTT